Given below is one TCR beta chain in context. This specimen comes from a study of response to subunit inactivated influenza vaccine. TCRdb ran MiXCR on the RT-PCR reads and lists one entry per CDR3 protein. Among 500,000 to 550,000 distinct CDR3 sequences listed, less than 25% were seen once. The germline gives CDR1 MNHNS, CDR2 SASEGT. The CDR3 has 14 amino acids. Between the trimmed V and J ends, which lost 7 bases and 1 base, there was a span of 13 bases. Another study also made use of these data, one on T cells expressing NK-cell markers. That work adds: 5'RACE template switching with UMIs generated TCR beta cDNA. Repertoires of TCR beta were obtained from T cells sorted as CD3+CD56+NKG2C+, CD3+CD56+NKG2C- and CD3+CD56-NKG2C+. Topping the CD3+CD56-NKG2C+ fraction as well were these clonotypes, in four donors.

The rearrangement uses TRBV6-1 and TRBJ1-1, with D tentatively TRBD1 (5 bases). This clonotype was sampled from a man aged 50-60 years who received an inactivated influenza vaccine. This material consisted of CD4+ T cells sorted from PBMCs, taken roughly 12 days after vaccination. The DNA for the CDR3 is TGTGCCAGCAAACCGACAGCGAAGAACACTGAAGCTTTCTTT. This sequence encodes CASKPTAKNTEAFF.